This entry lists 18 T cell receptor beta chains sequenced from one sample in a study of blood T cell repertoires in COVID-19. The repertoire was sequenced with immunoSEQ multiplex PCR; TCRdb's copy has only in-frame clones and lacks some. This sample has roughly 200,000 clones, with roughly 79% found just once. The sample comprised peripheral blood. These receptors originate from a middle-aged woman with COVID-19, enrolled during active disease.

This clone was counted between two and nine times. The genes are TRBV7-3 and TRBJ2-1, with TRBD2 identical over 8 bases. With V trimmed by 5 bases and J by 6 bases, 9 bases remained unmatched. Per the germline V gene, CDR1 is SGHTA and CDR2 is FQGTGA. The CDR3 runs 15 residues. CDR3 DNA: TGTGCCAGCAGCCCGACGCGGACTAGCTCCAATGAGCAGTTCTTC. Translation gives CASSPTRTSSNEQFF.

The gene calls are TRBV7-3 and TRBJ2-5; no clear D. Germline loops: CDR1 SGHTA, CDR2 FQGTGA. The CDR3 sequence is 15 residues long. V lost 0 bases and J lost 5, with 13 bases in between. CDR3 sequence (DNA): TGTGCCAGCAGCTTAACGTCTTCTACCACTGAGACCCAGTACTTC. This codes for CASSLTSSTTETQYF.

The rearrangement joins TRBV2 to TRBJ2-1; the match to TRBD2 covers 8 bases. Trimming at V came to 8 bases and at J to 4 bases, leaving 7 bases not matched to a gene. Germline-derived CDR1 and CDR2 are SNHLY and FYNNEI. The CDR3 length is 14 residues. The CDR3 bases are TGTGCCAGCTCAAGCGGGGGCCTTTACAATGAGCAGTTCTTC. It specifies CASSSGGLYNEQFF.

V gene TRBV24-1 combines with J gene TRBJ2-1; 7 nucleotides align to TRBD2. Germline CDR1 is KGHDR and CDR2 is SFDVKD. V lost 4 bases, J lost 2 bases, and 7 bases stayed unmatched. The CDR3 length is 16 residues. This CDR3 is CATSEYGLGAYNEQFF. CDR3 nucleotides: TGTGCCACCAGTGAATACGGACTAGGAGCCTACAATGAGCAGTTCTTC.

A few counts support this clone. The chain combines TRBV15 with TRBJ2-1; 13 bases align to TRBD2. Trimming took 4 bases from V and 6 from J; bases not matched to a gene: 6. CDR1 and CDR2 (germline): LNHNV, YYDKDF (reference sequence). There are 16 residues in the CDR3. CDR3 bases: TGTGCCACCAGCACCCCGGGACTAGCGGGATCCAATGAGCAGTTCTTC. Amino acid sequence: CATSTPGLAGSNEQFF. The complete variable domain, with remaining parts taken from reference TRBV15 and TRBJ2-1, reads DAMVIQNPRYQVTQFGKPVTLSCSQTLNHNVMYWYQQKSSQAPKLLFHYYDKDFNNEADTPDNFQSRRPNTSFCFLDIRSPGLGDTAMYLCATSTPGLAGSNEQFFGPGTRLTVL.

The CDR3 coding sequence is TGTGCCAGCAGCCACCCGACTAGCATGGTCGATACGCAGTATTTT. Its protein is CASSHPTSMVDTQYF. The V gene is TRBV4-2, the J gene TRBJ2-3; 7 bases are a match to TRBD2. The CDR3 has 15 residues. Germline CDR1 and CDR2: LGHNA and YNFKEQ. Trimming removed 3 bases from V and 6 bases from J; junction bases left unmatched: 9.

This clone appeared a single time. The genes are TRBV9 and TRBJ1-4; no firm D call. Germline CDR1 reads SGDLS; CDR2 reads YYNGEE. Between the trimmed V and J ends, which lost 3 bases and 5 bases, there was a span of 11 bases. This CDR3 is 14 amino acids long. The CDR3 region has the DNA TGTGCCAGCAGCGAAAACATGTTGAATGAAAAACTGTTTTTT. Amino acid sequence: CASSENMLNEKLFF.

The chain uses TRBV9 and TRBJ2-5; 14 nucleotides align to TRBD2. There are 16 residues in the CDR3. Unmatched junction bases numbered 4, after V lost 2 bases and J lost 4 bases. CDR1 is SGDLS and CDR2 is YYNGEE in the germline V gene. CDR3 DNA sequence: TGTGCCAGCAGCGTTGCCGGACTAGCGGGAGGAGAGACCCAGTACTTC. Translation: CASSVAGLAGGETQYF. The variable domain in full, with the rest retrieved from reference TRBV9 and TRBJ2-5, is DSGVTQTPKHLITATGQRVTLRCSPRSGDLSVYWYQQSLDQGLQFLIQYYNGEERAKGNILERFSAQQFPDLHSELNLSSLELGDSALYFCASSVAGLAGGETQYFGPGTRLLVL.

The V gene is TRBV30, the J gene TRBJ2-7, with TRBD2 matching 7 bases. The CDR3 sequence is 14 residues long. Trimming took 1 base from V and 6 from J; bases not matched to a gene: 9. CDR1 is GTSNPN and CDR2 is SVGIG in the germline V gene (reference sequence). The CDR3 reads CAWSAALGGGEQYV. CDR3 DNA: TGTGCCTGGAGTGCCGCTCTGGGGGGGGGCGAGCAGTACGTC.

The CDR3 loop reads CASRKDRQDSGEQFF. The CDR3 DNA follows: TGTGCCAGTAGGAAGGACAGGCAAGATTCGGGTGAGCAGTTCTTC. This rearrangement joins TRBV19 to TRBJ2-1; 7 bases line up with TRBD1. Germline CDR1 is LNHDA and CDR2 is SQIVND (reference sequence). V lost 6 bases and J lost 9; bases outside the gene matches: 14. This CDR3 comprises 15 residues.

This chain connects TRBV5-1 to TRBJ2-1; no firm D call. V lost 0 bases, J lost 6 bases, and 10 bases lay in between. CDR3 size: 14 residues. CDR1 SGHRS and CDR2 YFSETQ come from the germline V gene. The chain's CDR3 is CASSLEADANEQFF. CDR3 nucleotides: TGCGCCAGCAGCTTGGAGGCGGATGCCAATGAGCAGTTCTTC. The complete variable domain, with remaining parts taken from reference TRBV5-1 and TRBJ2-1, reads KAGVTQTPRYLIKTRGQQVTLSCSPISGHRSVSWYQQTPGQGLQFLFEYFSETQRNKGNFPGRFSGRQFSNSRSEMNVSTLELGDSALYLCASSLEADANEQFFGPGTRLTVL.

The rearrangement uses TRBV7-2 and TRBJ2-1; 16 bases are shared with TRBD2. The V segment lost 5 bases and the J segment 6 bases; nucleotides outside the gene matches: 1. This CDR3 has 15 amino acids. Germline assignment: CDR1 SGHTA and CDR2 FQGNSA. DNA of the CDR3: TGTGCCAGCAGCGGGACTAGCGGGGGGGCCAATGAGCAGTTCTTC. The encoded protein is CASSGTSGGANEQFF.

The rearrangement uses TRBV10-3 and TRBJ2-3; perhaps TRBD2 as D (6 bases). The CDR3 runs 15 residues. Deletions cut 4 bases from V and 4 bases from J, with 15 bases between. CDR1 ENHRY and CDR2 SYGVKD come from the germline V gene. CDR3 sequence reads: CAISVRAEGPDTQYF. CDR3 bases: TGTGCCATCAGTGTCCGAGCGGAGGGCCCAGATACGCAGTATTTT.

The chain carries TRBV11-3 and TRBJ2-3, with 15 bases matching TRBD2. Germline V lookup: CDR1 SGHNT, CDR2 YENEEA. Trimming at V came to 1 base and at J to 7 bases, leaving 9 bases not matched to a gene. This CDR3 contains 18 residues. This chain's CDR3 is CASSLGNPGLAGGNTQYF. The CDR3 DNA sequence: TGTGCCAGCAGCTTAGGCAACCCGGGACTAGCGGGGGGAAATACGCAGTATTTT.

The rearrangement uses TRBV19 and TRBJ2-7, with a tentative D call TRBD1 (7 bases). V dropped 8 bases and J dropped 2 bases, with 19 bases sitting between them. Germline V gene data show CDR1 as LNHDA and CDR2 as SQIVND (reference sequence). This CDR3 has 15 residues. The CDR3 coding sequence is TGTGCCAGTTCCCAAGGCGGGGACAGAACCTACGAGCAGTACTTC. Protein sequence: CASSQGGDRTYEQYF.

The rearrangement joins TRBV3-1 (or the pseudogene TRBV3-2) to TRBJ1-1; D not certain. The CDR3 is made up of 13 amino acids. CDR1 and CDR2 from the germline V gene are LGHDT and YNNKEL (reference sequence). The V gene lost 3 bases and the J gene lost 5 bases, with 10 bases spanning the gap. In DNA, the CDR3 is TGTGCCAGCAGCCACCTGGGCCGGACTGAAGCTTTCTTT. As protein: CASSHLGRTEAFF.

This chain uses TRBV5-1 with TRBJ1-1; no clear D. The CDR3 totals 13 residues. The germline gives CDR1 SGHRS, CDR2 YFSETQ. Trimming cost V 0 bases and J 8 bases, with 11 bases left between them. The CDR3 nucleotides are TGCGCCAGCAGCTTGGCGGGTTCTCTAGAAGCTTTCTTT. It codes for CASSLAGSLEAFF.

This rearrangement joins TRBV9 to TRBJ2-7; 8 nucleotides agree with TRBD1. V lost 3 bases and J lost 5; bases outside the gene matches: 7. This CDR3 is built from 14 residues. Per the germline V gene, CDR1 is SGDLS and CDR2 is YYNGEE. The CDR3 spells CASSAGQGVHEQYF. DNA of the CDR3: TGTGCCAGCAGCGCAGGACAGGGCGTCCACGAGCAGTACTTC.